This is a list of T cell receptor beta chains from one sample in a study of molecular identifiers for immune sequencing clone quantification. TCRdb processed the PCR reads anew with MiXCR; each CDR3 protein has one entry. The data hold around 470,000 distinct CDR3 sequences, with approximately 25% observed a single time. The sequenced material came from naive CD8+ T cells from blood, with Jurkat cell RNA spiked in. The receptor set was obtained from a human donor in good health. Some libraries in this study had Jurkat cell RNA spiked in. CDR3s include the opening cysteine and the closing phenylalanine or tryptophan. Fields, in order: V gene, clone size, J gene, D gene, CDR3 protein, CDR3 DNA. A D gene is named only where the DNA matches it firmly. Some rows have no size entry. The others give once, few or many, or a class for an expanded clone.

TRBV6-1,many,TRBJ1-5,NA,CASSQHTGPSSNQPQHF,TGTGCCAGCAGCCAACACACCGGGCCGTCTAGCAATCAGCCCCAGCATTTT
TRBV13,many,TRBJ2-3,NA,CASSSIAETSTDTQYF,TGTGCCAGCAGCTCGATAGCGGAGACCAGCACAGATACGCAGTATTTT
TRBV4-1,NA,TRBJ2-1,NA,CARSPYLALSSYNEQFF,TGCGCCCGCAGCCCCTACCTGGCCTTAAGCTCCTACAATGAGCAGTTCTTC
TRBV4-3,few,TRBJ1-1,NA,CASSQGTGLEAFF,TGCGCCAGCAGCCAGGGTACAGGACTGGAAGCTTTCTTT
TRBV5-1,many,TRBJ2-5,NA,CASSGEGGQETQYF,TGCGCCAGCAGCGGCGAGGGCGGCCAAGAGACCCAGTACTTC
TRBV13,few,TRBJ2-5,TRBD1,CASRHWDRQETQYF,TGTGCCAGCAGGCACTGGGACAGACAAGAGACCCAGTACTTC
TRBV30,few,TRBJ2-1,NA,CAWGATRHNEQFF,TGTGCCTGGGGGGCAACCCGACACAATGAGCAGTTCTTC
TRBV6-2/TRBV6-3,many,TRBJ1-1,NA,CASSYSLTHLNTEAFF,TGTGCCAGCAGTTACTCGTTGACCCATTTGAACACTGAAGCTTTCTTT
TRBV5-1,many,TRBJ2-5,TRBD2,CASSDRLAGLAGDRGETQYF,TGCGCCAGCAGCGACCGACTAGCAGGACTAGCGGGGGATAGAGGAGAGACCCAGTACTTC
TRBV28,few,TRBJ1-1,NA,CASSIRGRDTEAFF,TGTGCCAGCAGTATCAGGGGAAGGGACACTGAAGCTTTCTTT
TRBV9,NA,TRBJ2-7,NA,CASSVGGSETYEQYF,TGTGCCAGCAGCGTAGGTGGGTCAGAGACCTACGAGCAGTACTTC
TRBV29-1,few,TRBJ2-7,NA,CSVTGWSESYEQYF,TGCAGCGTTACAGGGTGGAGTGAGTCCTACGAGCAGTACTTC
TRBV5-5,NA,TRBJ2-4,TRBD1,CASSLGTGVRSRNIQYF,TGTGCCAGCAGCTTGGGGACAGGGGTCCGATCGAGGAACATTCAGTACTTC
TRBV4-3,NA,TRBJ1-3,TRBD1,CASSQDYRGSGGNTIYF,TGCGCCAGCAGCCAAGATTACAGGGGGTCCGGTGGAAACACCATATATTTT
TRBV7-9,NA,TRBJ1-6,NA,CASSLTGRSYNSPLHF,TGTGCCAGCAGCTTAACGGGGCGTTCCTATAATTCACCCCTCCACTTT
TRBV14,many,TRBJ2-3,NA,CASSPQDGGQSDTQYF,TGTGCCAGCAGCCCCCAAGATGGCGGACAGTCAGATACGCAGTATTTT